A selection of T cell receptor beta chains follows, all from one sample in a study of blood T cell repertoires in COVID-19. TCRdb's copy holds only in-frame clones and misses some; the assay was immunoSEQ multiplex PCR. Counted here are about 260,000 clones, about 82% occurring once; the ten biggest clones make up roughly 2%. The sample taken for sequencing was PBMCs or T cells enriched from blood (not recorded which). The receptors derive from a woman in her forties or fifties who had recovered from COVID-19. CDR3s include the opening cysteine and the closing phenylalanine or tryptophan. Each record gives: J gene, D gene, V gene, clone size, CDR3 DNA, CDR3 protein. The D gene is left open where the match is weak. Where a row states a size, it is once, few, many or the class of an expanded clone; other rows omit it.

TRBJ1-1	.	TRBV18	.	TGTGCCAGCTCACCAATGGGGGGTAGCACTGAAGCTTTCTTT	CASSPMGGSTEAFF
TRBJ2-1	TRBD2	TRBV24-1	few	TGTGCCACCAGTGACCCCGGACTAGCGGGAGATAGTGAGCAGTTCTTC	CATSDPGLAGDSEQFF
TRBJ1-2	.	TRBV9	.	TGTGCCAGCAACAGAGCGGGGACAACTAACTATGGCTACACCTTC	CASNRAGTTNYGYTF
TRBJ1-2	.	TRBV7-2	.	TGTGCCAGCAGCTTAGACGGGAGGGCTTTTCTCGTTGGCTACACCTTC	CASSLDGRAFLVGYTF
TRBJ1-1	.	TRBV11-2	.	TGTGCCAGCAGCCCGCCAGTGGCCAACACTGAAGCTTTCTTT	CASSPPVANTEAFF
TRBJ2-1	TRBD2	TRBV18	.	TGTGCCAGCTCACCACCCCGGGCCAGCGGGAGTTTCTACAATGAGCAGTTCTTC	CASSPPRASGSFYNEQFF
TRBJ1-2	.	TRBV5-6	.	TGTGCCAGCAGCTCGGTGCCGACAGATGGCTACACCTTC	CASSSVPTDGYTF
TRBJ2-1	.	TRBV7-9	.	TGTGCCAGCAGCTTAAGCCTGTCTGGTGAGCAGTTCTTC	CASSLSLSGEQFF
TRBJ2-2	TRBD1	TRBV9	.	TGTGCCAGCAGCGTCCGTGACAGGGGCACCGGGGAGCTGTTTTTT	CASSVRDRGTGELFF
TRBJ1-2	TRBD1	TRBV2	.	TGTGCCAGCAGTGAAGCTTGGACAGGGGATGGCTACACCTTC	CASSEAWTGDGYTF
TRBJ2-4	.	TRBV28	.	TGTGCCAGCTCCCCTTCGTGGCAAAACAAAAACATTCAGTACTTC	CASSPSWQNKNIQYF
TRBJ1-4	.	TRBV6-5	.	TGTGCCAGCAGTTTGATTGTCGGCCAGGGCCCGTGGCAACTGTTTTTT	CASSLIVGQGPWQLFF
TRBJ2-4	.	TRBV28	.	TGTGCCAGCAGTCCATGGGGACACCTTTCAGCCAAAAACATTCAGTACTTC	CASSPWGHLSAKNIQYF
TRBJ2-5	TRBD1	TRBV6-2/TRBV6-3	.	TGTGCCAGCAGTCCCAACAGGGGAGTCGGAGAGACCCAGTACTTC	CASSPNRGVGETQYF
TRBJ1-2	.	TRBV5-1	few	TGCGCCAGCAGCCGCGGACAGCAAGCCGCTTACATTAACTATGGCTACACCTTC	CASSRGQQAAYINYGYTF
TRBJ1-2	.	TRBV7-6	.	TGTGCCAGCAGCCCCGGTGGGGGCGGATCGTACACCTTC	CASSPGGGGSYTF
TRBJ2-5	TRBD1	TRBV18	.	TGTGCCAGCCAAATTCGACAGGGAATGGAGACCCAGTACTTC	CASQIRQGMETQYF
TRBJ2-7	.	TRBV7-9	.	TGTGCCAGCAGCTTAATCTTCCACGAGCAGTACTTC	CASSLIFHEQYF
TRBJ2-7	TRBD2	TRBV4-3	.	TGCGCCAGCAGCCAAGATTGGGGACTAGTCTCTATCGAGCAGTACTTC	CASSQDWGLVSIEQYF
TRBJ2-1	TRBD2	TRBV28	.	TGTGCCAGCAGTTTAACTTTAGCGGGAGCTAACTACAATGAGCAGTTCTTC	CASSLTLAGANYNEQFF
TRBJ2-5	TRBD2	TRBV28	.	TGTGCCAGCACCCGCCGGGGACTAGCGGGACGAGAGACCCAGTACTTC	CASTRRGLAGRETQYF
TRBJ2-1	TRBD2	TRBV4-2	.	TGTGCCAGCAGCCAGGACGGGACTAGCGGTTGGGAGTTCTTC	CASSQDGTSGWEFF
TRBJ2-2	.	TRBV6-5	.	TGTGCCAGCAGGCCACTTCGACAGAACACCGGGGAGCTGTTTTTT	CASRPLRQNTGELFF
TRBJ1-5	.	TRBV7-9	.	TGTGCCAGCAGTGAGGGGGTTGACAATCAGCCCCAGCATTTT	CASSEGVDNQPQHF
TRBJ2-5	TRBD2	TRBV29-1	.	TGCAGCGTGGCGGCTGCGGGGGGGGAGACCCAGTACTTC	CSVAAAGGETQYF
TRBJ1-2	TRBD1	TRBV19	.	TGTGCCAGTAGTAGCAGCAGGGGACAGGGAAGTGGCTACACCTTC	CASSSSRGQGSGYTF
TRBJ1-1	.	TRBV7-3	.	TGTGCCAGCAGCTCGCAGGGGACTGAAGCTTTCTTT	CASSSQGTEAFF
TRBJ2-5	TRBD1	TRBV19	.	TGTGCCAGTAGTAGGACAGGGTACTCAGAGACCCAGTACTTC	CASSRTGYSETQYF
TRBJ1-6	.	TRBV28	few	TGTGCCAGCAGTTTAAGGCAGGGGCTCTCCTATAATTCACCCCTCCACTTT	CASSLRQGLSYNSPLHF
TRBJ2-2	TRBD1	TRBV7-6	few	TGTGCCAGCAGCTTAGTTCGGGGACAGGGTAACGCGAACACCGGGGAGCTGTTTTTT	CASSLVRGQGNANTGELFF
TRBJ1-2	.	TRBV14	.	TGTGCCAGCAGCCAAGCTACGGACTATGGCTACACCTTC	CASSQATDYGYTF
TRBJ1-5	.	TRBV6-6	once	TGTGCCAGCCAGGGGAGGGTTAGCAATCAGCCCCAGCATTTT	CASQGRVSNQPQHF
TRBJ2-7	.	TRBV21-1	.	TGTGCCAGCAGCAATCTTTTGAGATCCTACGAGCAGTACTTC	CASSNLLRSYEQYF
TRBJ1-1	.	TRBV4-3	.	TGCGCCAGCAGCCAAGATGGGCCCCGGCCCAATGAAGCTTTCTTT	CASSQDGPRPNEAFF
TRBJ1-2	TRBD1	TRBV4-2	few	TGTGCCAGCAGCCAATCACAGGGGGGTAACTATGGCTACACCTTC	CASSQSQGGNYGYTF
TRBJ2-1	.	TRBV18	.	TGTGCCAGCTCACCACCTGAGCGGGCGCGGAGGGATGAGCAGTTCTTC	CASSPPERARRDEQFF
TRBJ2-2	.	TRBV29-1	few	TGCAGCGCGCCCAGGGAGAACACCGGGGAGCTGTTTTTT	CSAPRENTGELFF
TRBJ2-2	.	TRBV30	.	TGTGCCTGGAGTTGGACATATAACGGCGGGGAGCTGTTTTTT	CAWSWTYNGGELFF
TRBJ1-4	.	TRBV7-8	.	TGTGCCAGCAGCCCATCTCGCGGGAGTGAAAAACTGTTTTTT	CASSPSRGSEKLFF
TRBJ2-6	TRBD1	TRBV4-1	.	TGCGCCAGCAGCCAACGGGACAGGGGTGGAGGGGCCAACGTCCTGACTTTC	CASSQRDRGGGANVLTF
TRBJ1-4	.	TRBV7-9	.	TGTGCCAGCTCAGACGGACTTAATGAAAAACTGTTTTTT	CASSDGLNEKLFF
TRBJ1-1	TRBD1	TRBV2	.	TGTGCCAGCAGTTCAAACAGGGGATTCACTGAAGCTTTCTTT	CASSSNRGFTEAFF
TRBJ2-1	TRBD2	TRBV5-1	.	TGCGCCAGCAGCAGCGGGGACTCCTACAATGAGCAGTTCTTC	CASSSGDSYNEQFF
TRBJ2-2	TRBD2	TRBV9	.	TGTGCCAGCGGACTAGCGGGGCTAACCGGGGAGCTGTTTTTT	CASGLAGLTGELFF
TRBJ2-6	TRBD1	TRBV19	.	TGTGCCAGTAGTATTAGCAGGGGGAAGGCTTCGGCCAACGTCCTGACTTTC	CASSISRGKASANVLTF
TRBJ1-6	TRBD1	TRBV9	.	TGTGCCAGCAGCGTTGAGGGGGCTCGATCACCCCTCCACTTT	CASSVEGARSPLHF
TRBJ1-1	TRBD1	TRBV6-2/TRBV6-3	.	TGTGCCAGCAGTTACCAAATCAAATTGTGGACAGGGAACACTGAAGCTTTCTTT	CASSYQIKLWTGNTEAFF
TRBJ2-7	.	TRBV7-9	.	TGTGCCAGCAGCTCTCAGGTTTACTCCTACGAGCAGTACTTC	CASSSQVYSYEQYF
TRBJ2-2	.	TRBV14	.	TGTGCCAGCAGCCAAGTCACGGGGACCGGGGAGCTGTTTTTT	CASSQVTGTGELFF
TRBJ2-1	.	TRBV6-2/TRBV6-3	.	TGTGCCAGCAGTTACGGAGCACAAACCCTTAAGCGGAGGCAGTTCTTC	CASSYGAQTLKRRQFF
TRBJ1-1	.	TRBV6-5	once	TGTGCCAGCAGTTACTCGCGGCTAGCGGAAGCTTTCTTT	CASSYSRLAEAFF
TRBJ1-2	TRBD1	TRBV5-5	.	TGTGCCAGCAGCTTGATGGTGCAGGGGGCAGGTGGCTACACCTTC	CASSLMVQGAGGYTF
TRBJ2-5	TRBD1	TRBV6-5	once	TGTGCCAGCAGCCCCCGAACAGGGGGCTATGAGACCCAGTACTTC	CASSPRTGGYETQYF
TRBJ1-1	.	TRBV19	.	TGTGCCAGTAGTGGCCAGGGGAACACTGAAGCTTTCTTT	CASSGQGNTEAFF
TRBJ1-2	.	TRBV28	few	TGTGCCAGCAGTTCCCCTTTCCGTGATGGCTACACCTTC	CASSSPFRDGYTF
TRBJ2-2	.	TRBV7-3	.	TGTGCCAGCAGCTCCATCCCCGGGGAGCTGTTTTTT	CASSSIPGELFF
TRBJ1-1	TRBD1	TRBV4-1	.	TGCGCCAGCAGCCACCCGGGACAGGCGAACACTGAAGCTTTCTTT	CASSHPGQANTEAFF